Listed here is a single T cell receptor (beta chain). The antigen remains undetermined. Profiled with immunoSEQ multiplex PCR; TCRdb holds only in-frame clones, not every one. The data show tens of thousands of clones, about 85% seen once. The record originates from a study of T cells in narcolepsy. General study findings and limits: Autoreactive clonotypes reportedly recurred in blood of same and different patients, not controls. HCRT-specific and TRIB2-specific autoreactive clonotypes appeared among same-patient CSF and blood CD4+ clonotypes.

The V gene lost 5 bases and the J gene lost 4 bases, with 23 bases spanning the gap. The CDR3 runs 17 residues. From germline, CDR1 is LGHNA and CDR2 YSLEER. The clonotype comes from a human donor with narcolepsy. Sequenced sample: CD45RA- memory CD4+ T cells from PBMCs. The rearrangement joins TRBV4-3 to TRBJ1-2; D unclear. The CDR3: CASSRLERRRKTYGYTF. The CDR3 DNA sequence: TGCGCCAGCAGCAGGCTCGAACGACGTCGAAAGACCTATGGCTACACCTTC.